This T cell receptor (beta chain) was identified during a study of post-analysis software for immune sequencing data. Prepared libraries of TCR beta cDNA carried unique molecular identifiers. A single record per CDR3 protein comes from TCRdb applying MiXCR to the PCR reads. The sample has approximately 770,000 distinct CDR3 sequences, roughly 46% seen once; the top ten hold roughly 4.5%. This clonotype was seen only once. No antigen is known for it. The CDR3 covers 12 residues. Germline lookup yields CDR1 LNHNV and CDR2 YYDKDF (reference sequence). The V end lost 6 bases, the J end lost 9 bases, and 12 bases lay between the germline ends. General study points: Strong co-clustering by F measure was evident for samples that had been prepared in the same batch. Among multiple sclerosis patients, normalized Chao1 diversity was significantly below that of controls. Compared with controls, patients had more of roughly 5 TRBV segments, including TRBV5-6, TRBV5-1 and TRBV20-1.

Material: blood. J is TRBJ2-1 and V is TRBV15, with D maybe TRBD2 (5 bases). The TCR originated in a girl aged 5-17 years with multiple sclerosis. The CDR3 region has the DNA TGTGCCACCAGTGGTGTCGGGATTGAGCAGTTCTTC. Translating it yields CATSGVGIEQFF.